The 17 T cell receptor beta chains below come from one sample, sequenced in a study of blood T cell repertoires in COVID-19. Produced via immunoSEQ multiplex PCR; TCRdb's table is partial and in-frame only. The sample carries about 500,000 clones, 85% to 90% recorded once. Input material: peripheral blood. Receptors were obtained from a woman between 50 and 59 years old with COVID-19, enrolled during active disease.

The rearrangement links TRBV9 to TRBJ1-3, with TRBD1 matching 11 bases. Per the germline V gene, CDR1 is SGDLS and CDR2 is YYNGEE. V trimming: 4 bases; J trimming: 9 bases; junction bases outside the gene matches: 6. There are 14 residues in the CDR3. The chain's CDR3 is CASSLGQGDGTIYF. For the CDR3, the DNA is TGTGCCAGCAGCCTGGGACAGGGGGACGGCACCATATATTTT.

The rearrangement joins TRBV5-1 to TRBJ2-7; maybe TRBD1 (6 bases). Germline CDR1 SGHRS, CDR2 YFSETQ. The CDR3 consists of 14 residues. V shed 3 bases and J shed 11 bases, with 21 bases lying between them. The CDR3 DNA follows: TGCGCCAGCAGCTCGGACAGTATTACTCAGAAGGAGTACTTC. This sequence encodes CASSSDSITQKEYF.

The chain joins TRBV5-1 to TRBJ1-6; 9 bases are shared with TRBD1. Germline CDR1 reads SGHRS; CDR2 reads YFSETQ. The V segment lost 3 bases and the J segment 1 base; nucleotides outside the gene matches: 11. The CDR3 has 19 residues. CDR3 DNA: TGCGCCAGCAGCTGGGACCCGGACAGGGGAACGTCCTATAATTCACCCCTCCACTTT. As protein: CASSWDPDRGTSYNSPLHF.

This chain joins TRBV10-2 and TRBJ2-3; D is possibly TRBD2 (11 bases). This CDR3 spans 20 amino acids. The V end lost 10 bases, the J end lost 0 bases, and 32 bases lay between the germline ends. The V gene's germline CDR1 is WSHSY and CDR2 SAAADI. The CDR3 DNA follows: TGCGCCACCCGGGACAGGGGTTGGCTAGCGGGGGGAGATAGCACAGATACGCAGTATTTT. It codes for CATRDRGWLAGGDSTDTQYF.

This clone was seen only once. This chain links TRBV2 with TRBJ1-2; TRBD1 is a possible D gene (5 bases). The germline V gene has CDR1 SNHLY and CDR2 FYNNEI. CDR3 length equals 14 residues. The V gene lost 3 bases and the J gene lost 4 bases, with 12 bases spanning the gap. Here the CDR3 reads CASSDNQGGYGYTF. In DNA, the CDR3 is TGTGCCAGCAGTGACAACCAGGGAGGCTATGGCTACACCTTC.

This chain connects TRBV5-6 to TRBJ1-6; D uncertain. The CDR3 extends over 15 amino acids. Germline V gene lookup returns CDR1 SGHDT and CDR2 YYEEEE. V gave up 7 bases and J gave up 5 bases, with 16 bases separating them. CDR3 amino acids: CASSNREMDNSPLHF. CDR3 in DNA: TGTGCCAGCTCGAACCGGGAGATGGATAATTCACCCCTCCACTTT.

The V call is TRBV2, the J call TRBJ1-3, with a tentative D call TRBD1 (5 bases). The germline CDR1 and CDR2 sequences are SNHLY and FYNNEI. The CDR3 is 15 residues long. Trimming removed 6 bases from V and 0 bases from J, with 12 bases in between. The CDR3 sequence: CASSDSSSSGNTIYF. CDR3 sequence (DNA): TGTGCCAGCAGCGACAGTTCCTCCTCTGGAAACACCATATATTTT. The entire variable domain, with the rest obtained from reference TRBV2 and TRBJ1-3, is as follows: EPEVTQTPSHQVTQMGQEVILRCVPISNHLYFYWYRQILGQKVEFLVSFYNNEISEKSEIFDDQFSVERPDGSNFTLKIRSTKLEDSAMYFCASSDSSSSGNTIYFGEGSWLTVV.

The rearrangement links TRBV2 to TRBJ2-7; TRBD1 might be the D (5 bases). The CDR3 runs to 12 residues. CDR1 and CDR2 (germline): SNHLY, FYNNEI. V lost 6 bases and J 2 bases, leaving 8 bases between the germline ends. The CDR3 protein is CASRQAAYEQYF. The CDR3 nucleotides read TGTGCCAGCAGACAGGCGGCCTACGAGCAGTACTTC.

The rearrangement joins TRBV7-2 to TRBJ1-6; D unresolved. Germline-derived CDR1 and CDR2 are SGHTA and FQGNSA. The CDR3 sequence is 12 residues long. Trimming cost V 4 bases and J 6 bases, with 4 bases left between them. CDR3: CASSSSNSPLHF. The CDR3 coding sequence is TGTGCCAGCAGCTCTTCTAATTCACCCCTCCACTTT.

V gene TRBV5-4 combines with J gene TRBJ2-3; 8 bases fit TRBD2. V dropped 4 bases and J dropped 3; count of bases not matched to a gene: 4. The CDR3 length is 14 residues. The germline V gene has CDR1 SGHNT and CDR2 YYREEE (reference sequence). In DNA, the CDR3 is TGTGCCAGCAGCCGGACGGGGGGGACAGATACGCAGTATTTT. Amino acid sequence: CASSRTGGTDTQYF.

The chain recombines TRBV3-1 (or the pseudogene TRBV3-2) with TRBJ2-1; weak D call: TRBD1 (5 bases). This CDR3 has 13 amino acids. Trimming cost V 3 bases and J 8 bases, with 11 bases left between them. Germline V lookup: CDR1 LGHDT, CDR2 YNNKEL (reference sequence). This CDR3 reads CASSQGRADEQFF. Here the CDR3 DNA reads TGTGCCAGCAGCCAGGGCAGGGCGGATGAGCAGTTCTTC.

CDR3 in amino acids: CASSHSRSGVFSNQPQHF. CDR3 nucleotide sequence: TGCGCCAGCAGCCATAGTCGGTCAGGGGTTTTTAGCAATCAGCCCCAGCATTTT. V and J are TRBV4-1 and TRBJ1-5, with D perhaps TRBD1 (6 bases). This CDR3 spans 18 amino acids. CDR1 and CDR2 (germline): MGHRA, YSYEKL. Deletions cut 3 bases from V and 0 bases from J, with 18 bases between.

The gene calls are TRBV19 and TRBJ1-1; maybe TRBD1 (5 bases). This CDR3 is built from 16 residues. The germline V gene encodes CDR1 LNHDA and CDR2 SQIVND (reference sequence). Trimming removed 3 bases at V and 1 base at J, with 15 bases between. The CDR3 nucleotides are TGTGCCAGTAGTATTGGGGGAGGGAGGGCGAACACTGAAGCTTTCTTT. This translates into CASSIGGGRANTEAFF.

The rearrangement links TRBV27 to TRBJ1-6, with 9 bases fitting TRBD1. The V gene end was trimmed by 5 bases and the J gene end by 9 bases; junction bases not matched to a gene: 8. Germline values: CDR1 MNHEY, CDR2 SMNVEV (reference sequence). This CDR3 has 15 residues. As DNA, the CDR3 is TGTGCCAGCAGTCCCTCGACAGGGGGGAGTTCACCCCTCCACTTT. This encodes CASSPSTGGSSPLHF.

The gene calls are TRBV10-3 and TRBJ1-2; 7 nucleotides match TRBD1. Germline CDR1 and CDR2: ENHRY and SYGVKD. The CDR3 loop spans 14 amino acids. V shed 10 bases and J 3 bases; nucleotides not matched to a gene: 11. The CDR3 protein is CATSEIGTDYGYTF. As DNA, the CDR3 is TGTGCCACGTCCGAAATCGGGACAGACTATGGCTACACCTTC.

This chain connects TRBV19 to TRBJ1-2; 7 bases are shared with TRBD1. Germline CDR1 reads LNHDA; CDR2 reads SQIVND (reference sequence). The trim removed 7 bases at V and 6 bases at J, leaving 11 bases unmatched. CDR3 length: 14 residues. CDR3 nucleotides: TGTGCCAGTACCCTTCGACAGGGTGGAAATGGCTACACCTTC. Protein product: CASTLRQGGNGYTF.

The J gene is TRBJ2-7, the V gene TRBV29-1; D may be TRBD1 (6 bases). Germline-derived CDR1 and CDR2 are SQVTM and ANQGSEA. This CDR3 is built from 14 residues. V was clipped by 4 bases and J by 5 bases, with 18 bases between them. CDR3 sequence (DNA): TGCAGCGTTGGAAGCCCAGGGGCGCAGGACGAGCAGTACTTC. This gives the protein CSVGSPGAQDEQYF.